The 25 T cell receptor delta chains presented below share a single source sample, sequenced in a study of γδ T cells in repeated Plasmodium falciparum infection. TCRdb repeated clone calling on the multiplex PCR reads with CATT. In the table there are 75,000 to 95,000 delta-chain clones, 0.8% to 1% of which are singletons. Gammadelta T cells were flow-sorted from PBMC into Vgamma9/Vdelta2+ and Vdelta2-negative populations for bulk analysis. The sequenced sample was gamma-delta T cells from blood. Receptor source: a pool of human donors (malaria-infected and uninfected, not separated).

This clone was counted only a few times. This probably arose from a read error, given a far larger clone one base away. The same CDR3 can be traced to other DNA sequences in this sample. V is TRDV1 and J is TRDJ1; 8 nucleotides line up with TRDD3. Germline CDR1 and CDR2: TSWWSYY and QGS. With 0 bases clipped from V and 8 bases from J, the junction kept 20 bases outside the gene matches. CDR3 size: 19 residues. CDR3 sequence: CALGELERSDLGDASKLIF. In DNA form, the CDR3 reads TGTGCTCTTGGGGAACTAGAAAGGTCGGATCTGGGGGACGCGTCAAAACTCATCTTT.

This clone was counted at least ten times. A far larger clone is just one base off, so this is likely a read error. In the same sample, other DNA sequences code for this CDR3. The rearrangement joins TRDV2 to TRDJ1; D is uncertain. Germline CDR1 GEAIGNYY, CDR2 EKD. This CDR3 region has 16 residues. The CDR3 DNA reads TGTGCCTGCGACACCGTGGAGGTCCAGTACACCGATAAACTCATCTTT. It is translated as CACDTVEVQYTDKLIF.

Concerning this clone itself: The TCRdb protein, from a much larger clone, departs from this DNA's translation at residue 20, likely by read error; the protein shown derives from the DNA. The chain has TRDV1 and TRDJ4; TRDD2 or TRDD3 may be the D gene (5 bases each). The V end was cut by 2 bases, the J end by 3 bases, with 43 bases between. The CDR3 runs 24 residues. The germline CDR1 and CDR2 sequences are TSWWSYY and QGS. DNA for the CDR3: TGTGCTCTTGGGGAAAATCCAATAACGTTACTCCATCTCTCCGGCCCCTACTGGACCGGACCCCTGATCTTT. It codes for CALGENPITLLHLSGPYWTGPLIF.

Comment on this clone: A far larger clone is one nucleotide away, so this likely arose from a read error. This specimen includes other DNA sequences encoding the same CDR3. The chain links TRDV2 to TRDJ2; 11 positions match TRDD3. The J gene comes from matching the DNA to germline here; TCRdb lacks it. The length of the CDR3 is 23 residues. Germline CDR1 reads GEAIGNYY; CDR2 reads EKD. The V gene end was trimmed by 0 bases and the J gene end by 4 bases; junction bases not matched to a gene: 24. CDR3 region: CACDTVKGFEIMGDTRRTAQLFF. The CDR3 nucleotides are TGTGCCTGTGACACCGTAAAGGGATTCGAAATAATGGGGGATACGCGTAGGACAGCACAACTCTTCTTT.

There are many counts of this clone. The chain couples TRDV1 to TRDJ1, with 10 bases lining up with TRDD3. Germline loops: CDR1 TSWWSYY, CDR2 QGS. J gave up 0 bases and V 3 bases, and 13 bases lay outside the gene matches. The CDR3 has 19 amino acids. Written as DNA, the CDR3 is TGTGCTCTTGGGGAGATCCTTGTGTGGGGGATACCAGACACCGATAAACTCATCTTT. It is translated as CALGEILVWGIPDTDKLIF.

This clone was detected a few times. A far larger clone is off by one base, so a read error is likely. This sample also contains other DNA sequences that code for the same CDR3. The V gene is TRDV2, but the J gene lacks a call; the DNA was not used to check the table's D call, TRDD3. Germline loops: CDR1 GEAIGNYY, CDR2 EKD. The CDR3 extends over 18 amino acids. CDR3 sequence reads: CACDTVLGGVALTAQLFF. CDR3 nucleotides: TGTGCCTGTGACACCGTACTGGGCGGAGTAGCTTTGACAGCACAGCTCTTCTTT.

This clone was seen ten or more times. Since a far larger clone is one base different, this is likely a read error. The same CDR3 is also encoded by other DNA sequences in this sample. This sequence joins TRDV1 and TRDJ1; D is possibly TRDD2 (6 bases). The germline V gene encodes CDR1 TSWWSYY and CDR2 QGS. V was clipped by 2 bases and J by 0 bases, with 16 bases between them. This CDR3 has 17 residues. The chain's CDR3 is CALGEGFLQTYTDKLIF. In DNA, the CDR3 is TGTGCTCTTGGGGAAGGCTTCCTCCAGACCTACACCGATAAACTCATCTTT.

This clone was seen a handful of times. The protein recorded in TCRdb matches a much larger clone and deviates from this DNA's translation at residue 6, suggesting a read error; the protein here is obtained by translating the DNA. The chain has TRDV1 and TRDJ1; TRDD3 matches at 11 bases. The J gene, missing from TCRdb, was assigned here through DNA to germline matching. The CDR3 is 22 amino acids. After removal of 2 bases from V and 3 bases from J, the junction contained 23 bases not matched to a gene. Germline CDR1 TSWWSYY, CDR2 QGS. CDR3 DNA sequence: TGTGCTCTTGGGGAATCCGTGAGGTCTTCCTACTGGGGGATAAAGGTGGCCGATAAACTCATCTTT. Translated: CALGESVRSSYWGIKVADKLIF.

About this clone itself: TCRdb records a much larger clone's protein for this DNA, with a difference at residue 14 that likely arises from a read error; the protein given is the translation of the DNA. This chain links TRDV2 with TRDJ1, with TRDD3 matching over 10 bases. No J gene is reported in TCRdb; it was inferred here by comparing the DNA with germline. Per the germline V gene, CDR1 is GEAIGNYY and CDR2 is EKD. This CDR3 has 18 amino acids. CDR3 in DNA: TGTGCCTGTGACCCAGCATCACTGGGGGATCCTCACACCGAGAAACTCATCTTT. Amino acid sequence: CACDPASLGDPHTEKLIF.

This clone was seen a handful of times. TCRdb has a much larger clone's protein, which differs at residue 9 from the translation of this DNA, likely because of a read error; what is shown is the protein translated from the DNA. This chain connects TRDV1 to TRDJ1, with 13 bases lining up with TRDD3. J was trimmed by 3 bases and V by 1 base; bases with no gene match: 11. The CDR3 sequence is 19 residues long. CDR1 is TSWWSYY and CDR2 is QGS in the germline V gene. CDR3 in DNA: TGTGCTCTTGGGGAACCATACAATACTGGGGGATACGGGGCCGATAAACTCATCTTT. It yields the protein CALGEPYNTGGYGADKLIF.

Points on this clone: TCRdb shows a much larger clone's protein in place of this DNA's translation, and the two differ at residue 5, likely through a read error; the protein shown is translated from the DNA. The V and J genes are TRDV2 and TRDJ1; D is uncertain. The CDR3 has 18 amino acids. CDR1 is GEAIGNYY, CDR2 EKD, per germline. The V end lost 3 bases, the J end lost 2 bases, and 24 bases lay between the germline ends. Written as DNA, the CDR3 is TGTGCCTGTGACCCTCTCGTTCCCTCGGTTGCACTGACCGATAAACTCATCTTT. This gives the protein CACDPLVPSVALTDKLIF.

This clone was seen more than once but under ten times. A far larger clone is a single base away, which makes a read error likely. Distinct nucleotide sequences in the sample also encode this CDR3. The chain has TRDV1 and TRDJ1; D possibly corresponds to TRDD3 (6 bases). Assignment of the J gene here rests on matching the DNA to germline, because TCRdb gives none. The germline V gene has CDR1 TSWWSYY and CDR2 QGS. This CDR3 region has 24 residues. Trimming removed 4 bases at V and 0 bases at J, with 39 bases between. The CDR3 DNA is TGTGCTCTTGGGGCCCGAAACGTAATTCCTGAGCCGGGGGACACTAGTGGGTACACCGATAAACTCATCTTT. Protein: CALGARNVIPEPGDTSGYTDKLIF.

As to this clone: A far larger clone differs by one base, so this is likely a read error. The sample holds other DNA sequences that translate to the same CDR3. This chain connects TRDV2 to TRDJ1; 11 nucleotides agree with TRDD3. TCRdb carries no J gene annotation; the J gene was assigned here by matching the DNA with germline. There are 20 residues in the CDR3. Germline lookup yields CDR1 GEAIGNYY and CDR2 EKD. J lost 0 bases, V lost 5 bases, and 19 bases had no gene match. The chain's CDR3 is CACVAGVLGDKGRYTDKLIF. The CDR3 coding sequence is TGTGCCTGTGTTGCCGGAGTACTGGGGGATAAAGGGAGATACACCGATAAACTCATCTTT.

Notes on this clone: The TCRdb protein comes from a much larger clone and disagrees with this DNA's translation at residue 13, likely due to a read error; the protein given here is derived from the DNA. The DNA of the CDR3 is TGTGCTCTTGGGAACTGTATCCTACAGATACCGGGGGAGACCGATAAACTCATCTTT. Residues: CALGNCILQIPGETDKLIF. The gene calls are TRDV1 and TRDJ1; TRDD2 or TRDD3 may be the D gene (6 bases each). Matching the DNA to germline supplied the J gene, which TCRdb does not give. Germline loops: CDR1 TSWWSYY, CDR2 QGS. The ends were cut back, 5 bases at V and 2 bases at J, with 27 bases in the middle. The CDR3 extends over 19 amino acids.

The table lists this clone with a few counts. The protein that TCRdb holds for this DNA derives from a much larger clone and differs from the translated DNA at residue 14, which likely indicates a read error; the protein shown here is translated from the DNA. The chain joins TRDV1 to TRDJ1; 10 bases line up with TRDD3. Assignment of the J gene here rests on matching the DNA to germline, because TCRdb gives none. V shed 0 bases, J shed 1 base, and the junction held 35 bases outside the gene matches. This CDR3 has 27 residues. Per germline, CDR1 TSWWSYY and CDR2 QGS. The CDR3 region is CALGELFKSIATVGGNTGGSGTDKLIF. Here the CDR3 DNA reads TGTGCTCTTGGGGAACTATTTAAGAGTATCGCCACTGTGGGGGGTAATACTGGGGGATCAGGCACCGATAAACTCATCTTT.

Turning to this clone: TCRdb lists the protein of a much larger clone for this DNA, which differs at residue 8, so this is likely a read error; the protein given here is translated from the DNA itself. The chain uses TRDV3 and TRDJ1; the match to TRDD3 covers 9 bases. Assignment of the J gene here rests on matching the DNA to germline, because TCRdb gives none. With V trimmed by 5 bases and J by 0 bases, 34 bases remained unmatched. This CDR3 contains 23 residues. Per germline, CDR1 TVYSNPD and CDR2 GDNSRS (reference sequence). The CDR3 DNA reads TGTGCCCCGCATTTCGACGATTTCTTCCATAAGGTACTGGGGGACGGGTACACCGATAAACTCATCTTT. Residues: CAPHFDDFFHKVLGDGYTDKLIF.

This clone has more than one count but fewer than ten. The amino acid sequence in TCRdb belongs to a much larger clone and departs from this DNA's translation at residue 20, likely a sequencing read error; the sequence shown is translated from the DNA. The chain carries TRDV1 and TRDJ1; tentatively, D is TRDD2 or TRDD3 (6 bases each). CDR1 TSWWSYY and CDR2 QGS come from the germline V gene. CDR3 length: 22 amino acids. DNA for the CDR3: TGTGCTCTTGGGGAACCCCTCCCTCCTACGGGTTGGGGGGACTCTTGGTGCGATAAACCCATCTTT. Its translation is CALGEPLPPTGWGDSWCDKPIF.

Comment on this clone: A far larger clone is one nucleotide away, so this likely arose from a read error. The sample carries other DNA sequences with the same CDR3. This chain's CDR3 is CACDHLDHTDKLIF. Written as DNA, the CDR3 is TGCGCCTGTGACCATCTCGACCACACCGATAAACTCATCTTT. The chain has TRDV2 and TRDJ1; D not certain. Here the J gene was assigned by germline matching of the DNA, as TCRdb has none. The CDR3 spans 14 residues. Germline assignment: CDR1 GEAIGNYY and CDR2 EKD.

This clone has just a few counts. TCRdb's protein for this DNA is that of a much larger clone and differs from the translation at residue 11, likely a read error; the protein shown is the DNA translation. The chain recombines TRDV2 with TRDJ1; 8 positions agree with TRDD3. No J gene was available from TCRdb, and it was assigned here by a germline match of the DNA. The ends lost 3 bases at V and 1 base at J; junction bases unmatched: 12. This CDR3 spans 17 amino acids. The germline gives CDR1 GEAIGNYY, CDR2 EKD. CDR3 protein: CACDPVLGENCTDKLIF. The DNA of the CDR3 is TGTGCCTGTGACCCCGTGCTGGGGGAAAACTGCACCGATAAACTCATCTTT.

Remarks on this clone: Only one base separates this from a far larger clonotype, so it likely reflects a read error. The sample carries other DNA sequences with the same CDR3. The V gene reported is TRDV2; the J gene is uncalled; TRDD3, the table's D call, was not compared with the DNA. The CDR3 runs to 17 residues. Looked up from germline, CDR1 is GEAIGNYY and CDR2 is EKD. This chain's CDR3 is CACDTVLGDWDTRQMFF. For the CDR3, the DNA is TGTGCCTGTGACACCGTACTGGGGGACTGGGACACCCGACAGATGTTCTTC.

This clone was picked up a small number of times. It is likely a read error: a sequence one base away is far more abundant. In the same sample, other DNA sequences code for this CDR3. The chain links TRDV1 to TRDJ1; D remains ambiguous. The V gene's germline CDR1 is TSWWSYY and CDR2 QGS. The CDR3 has 14 residues. Trimming shortened V by 1 base and J by 4 bases, and 10 bases separated the two germline ends. The CDR3 loop reads CALGEPELGDKLIF. In nucleotides, the CDR3 is TGTGCTCTTGGGGAACCGGAACTCGGCGATAAACTCATCTTT.

A note on this clone: TCRdb shows a much larger clone's protein in place of this DNA's translation, and the two differ at residue 15, likely through a read error; the protein shown is translated from the DNA. This chain connects TRDV1 to TRDJ1, with D possibly TRDD3 on 5 matching bases. Here the J gene came from matching the DNA to germline, since TCRdb omits it. From germline, CDR1 is TSWWSYY and CDR2 QGS. The CDR3 has 18 amino acids. As DNA, the CDR3 is TGTGCTCTTGGGCTCCCCCTGGGCTCTCTCCGGTACACCGATAGACTCATCTTT. Its protein is CALGLPLGSLRYTDRLIF.

Comment on this clone: TCRdb's entry gives the protein of a much larger clone, which mismatches this DNA's translation at residue 12, likely from a read error; the protein reported here is translated from the DNA. V and J are TRDV1 and TRDJ1; 9 bases map to TRDD2. Since TCRdb gives no J gene, matching the DNA to germline was used here to assign it. Germline V gene lookup returns CDR1 TSWWSYY and CDR2 QGS. The CDR3 has 18 residues. V lost 4 bases to trimming and J lost 7 bases; unmatched junction nucleotides: 19. This CDR3 is CALGGHLPTLLWISKLIF. The CDR3 DNA reads TGTGCTCTTGGGGGCCACCTTCCTACCCTACTGTGGATCAGTAAACTCATCTTT.

This clone was recorded a few times. This DNA's translation differs at residue 6 from TCRdb's protein, which comes from a much larger clone; a read error is likely, and the protein shown is translated from the DNA. The V call is TRDV2, the J call TRDJ1, with TRDD3 identical over 8 bases. The J gene is not listed in TCRdb, so it was assigned here from a DNA match to germline. V shed 6 bases, J shed 2 bases, and the junction held 13 bases outside the gene matches. CDR3 size: 16 residues. The germline CDR1 and CDR2 sequences are GEAIGNYY and EKD. As DNA, the CDR3 is TGTGCCTGTCGAAGTGCTGGGGGACCAAGAACCGATAAACTCATCTTT. Residues: CACRSAGGPRTDKLIF.

Notes on this clone: The TCRdb record carries a much larger clone's protein, which differs from this DNA's translation at residue 14; a read error is the likely cause, and the protein listed here is the DNA translation. V usage is TRDV1 and J usage is TRDJ2; TRDD3 is a possible D gene (6 bases). Here the J gene came from matching the DNA to germline, since TCRdb omits it. V was shortened by 4 bases and J by 4 bases, with 31 bases between the two germline ends. The CDR3 totals 21 residues. CDR1 is TSWWSYY, CDR2 QGS, per germline. The DNA for the CDR3 is TGTGCTCTTGGGGCTCTCACTCGGGTTTTCCCTCTGGGGACTCCGACAGCACAACTCTTCTTT. It encodes CALGALTRVFPLGTPTAQLFF.